A single TCR beta chain is shown here with its context. Its antigen is unknown. This record belongs to a study of T cell repertoires in cytomegalovirus infection. The wider study: Shared public TCR beta signatures pointed to both CMV infection and a matching HLA type.

TCRdb recomputed calls from the reads with MiXCR, one row per CDR3 protein. Of around 240,000 distinct CDR3 sequences detected, 22% appear once; the ten largest clones hold about 18%. This CDR3 is 15 amino acids long. Germline V lookup: CDR1 DFQATT, CDR2 SNEGSKA (reference sequence). V shed 6 bases, J shed 1 base, and the junction held 9 bases outside the gene matches. General study findings and limits: Summed frequency of public TCR beta families distinguished CMV carriers with the relevant HLA. It was HLA-C-restricted CMV-specific TCR beta clonotypes that dominated the response ex vivo.

The sequence came from a human donor in good health (CMV status not recorded). Some clones in this sample may be carry-over from other donors' samples. The genes are TRBV20-1 and TRBJ2-1; 7 nucleotides line up with TRBD2. Specimen: CD8+ T cells from PBMCs. The chain's CDR3 is CSATSGDGSYNEQFF. DNA of the CDR3: TGCAGTGCAACCAGCGGGGACGGGTCCTACAATGAGCAGTTCTTC.